This is a list of T cell receptor beta chains from one sample in a study of shared clonotypes between healthy human individuals. Measured with immunoSEQ multiplex PCR; TCRdb has only the in-frame clones, and not every one. The table includes more than 200,000 clones, about 65% detected once. The sequenced sample was memory CD4+ T cells sorted from blood. The source of these receptors is a man aged 25 to 45 in good health. CDR3s leave out the opening cysteine and the closing phenylalanine or tryptophan.

J	V	CDR3
TRBJ2-1	TRBV6-5	ASRGDSYNEQF
TRBJ1-1	TRBV6-5	ASIPQDMGAEAF
TRBJ2-1	TRBV10-3	AIRSGTENNEQF
TRBJ2-7	TRBV21-1	ASSQIQGRWAYEQY
TRBJ2-7	TRBV7-2	ATTDAYEQY
TRBJ1-2	TRBV29-1	SVEEGGGYGYT
TRBJ2-7	TRBV11-2	ASSPAGFLSYEQY
TRBJ2-1	TRBV5-5	ASSFTTPNEQF
TRBJ2-2	TRBV18	ASSPMTLQGGTGELF
TRBJ1-1	TRBV2	ASKREQGNTEAF
TRBJ2-7	TRBV19	ASSQGGISGQY
TRBJ2-7	TRBV28	ASSPNRDTSYEQY
TRBJ1-5	TRBV11-2	ASSLGEYGGNQPQH
TRBJ2-1	TRBV11-3	ASSGTSRLGEQF
TRBJ2-2	TRBV6-5	ASTGGPGELF
TRBJ2-1	TRBV2	ASSAPTYNEQF
TRBJ2-7	TRBV5-1	ASSLGAGALIYYEQY
TRBJ1-1	TRBV5-4	ASSFGGGTEAF
TRBJ2-4	TRBV6-1	ASRPLAGGKNIQY
TRBJ2-3	TRBV9	ASSVAPPDTQY
TRBJ2-5	TRBV7-8	ASSLALGRGPKQETQY
TRBJ2-1	TRBV18	ASSLLPSGQGWIEQF
TRBJ2-1	TRBV19	ASRIAAGSYNEQF
TRBJ1-2	TRBV5-6	ASSLTIMGQHYGYT
TRBJ2-7	TRBV5-1	ASSLDVGSYEQY
TRBJ2-3	TRBV29-1	STRTDAFADTQY
TRBJ2-2	TRBV5-5	ASSWDRADTGELF
TRBJ1-2	TRBV6-9	ASGGDSRYGYT
TRBJ1-3	TRBV29-1	SGGLDRTGNTIY
TRBJ2-7	TRBV2	ASSLGFLQY
TRBJ1-3	TRBV18	ASSPPSGNSGNTIY
TRBJ2-3	TRBV5-1	ASSLGGDTQY
TRBJ1-4	TRBV18	ASSPLHGDGEKLF
TRBJ1-2	TRBV28	ASGNGYT
TRBJ2-7	TRBV19	ASSPPRASASYEQY
TRBJ2-1	TRBV29-1	SVEREGTEQF
TRBJ2-3	TRBV9	ASSVIAGGPTDTQY
TRBJ2-3	TRBV5-4	ASSLGTRTDTQY
TRBJ2-7	TRBV15	ATSRDLPGLAGAGEQY
TRBJ1-4	TRBV5-4	ASSLQGGGEKLF
TRBJ2-3	TRBV29-1	SVGQGNTDTQY
TRBJ2-3	TRBV6-5	ASSPSVRGTQY
TRBJ2-3	TRBV10-2	ASSVTDTQY
TRBJ2-7	TRBV18	ASSPPRGREGSYEQY
TRBJ2-2	TRBV2	ASFDRTSTGELF
TRBJ2-7	TRBV11-2	ASSRSGLSEQY
TRBJ2-7	TRBV18	ASSPSIDTYEQY
TRBJ2-2	TRBV6-1	ASISGSNTGELF
TRBJ1-4	TRBV28	ASSLPGTAEKLF
TRBJ2-1	TRBV7-2	ASSLDGYPSNEQF
TRBJ1-1	TRBV7-3	ASSFAQDTEAF